This entry lists 27 T cell receptor beta chains sequenced from one sample in a study of CD8+ T cells in alopecia areata. Extraction of RNA preceded its reverse transcription into cDNA, which served as the sequencing template. The method was immunoSEQ multiplex PCR; TCRdb's version includes in-frame clones alone and lacks a portion of them. The sample shows about 160,000 clones, over 70% of them seen only once. The source was CD8+ T cells sorted from blood, collected at week 0. The receptors derive from a human donor with alopecia areata.

This clone was seen only once. V and J are TRBV9 and TRBJ2-1, with 8 bases lining up with TRBD2. The CDR3 is 12 residues long. V shed 4 bases, J shed 9 bases, and the junction held 3 bases outside the gene matches. Germline V lookup: CDR1 SGDLS, CDR2 YYNGEE. The CDR3 sequence is CASSPGGAEQFF. The DNA of the CDR3 is TGTGCCAGCAGCCCCGGGGGGGCTGAGCAGTTCTTC.

CDR3 bases: TGTGCCAGCAGCTCCTCCGAAGGGGAGGGGGAAAAACTGTTTTTT. Residues: CASSSSEGEGEKLFF. The rearrangement joins TRBV7-9 to TRBJ1-4; the D gene is possibly TRBD1 (5 bases). Between the trimmed V and J ends, which lost 4 bases and 8 bases, there was a span of 17 bases. The CDR3 is made up of 15 amino acids. Germline values: CDR1 SEHNR, CDR2 FQNEAQ (reference sequence). The full variable domain, with the rest looked up from reference TRBV7-9 and TRBJ1-4, is DTGVSQNPRHKITKRGQNVTFRCDPISEHNRLYWYRQTLGQGPEFLTYFQNEAQLEKSRLLSDRFSAERPKGSFSTLEIQRTEQGDSAMYLCASSSSEGEGEKLFFGSGTQLSVL.

V gene TRBV29-1 combines with J gene TRBJ2-5; 12 bases map to TRBD2. The germline V gene encodes CDR1 SQVTM and CDR2 ANQGSEA. This CDR3 comprises 15 residues. V trimming: 4 bases; J trimming: 1 base; junction bases outside the gene matches: 4. The CDR3 protein is CSVGLAGGPQETQYF. CDR3 DNA sequence: TGCAGCGTTGGGCTAGCGGGAGGGCCCCAAGAGACCCAGTACTTC. The complete variable domain, with remaining parts taken from reference TRBV29-1 and TRBJ2-5, reads SAVISQKPSRDICQRGTSLTIQCQVDSQVTMMFWYRQQPGQSLTLIATANQGSEATYESGFVIDKFPISRPNLTFSTLTVSNMSPEDSSIYLCSVGLAGGPQETQYFGPGTRLLVL.

The chain is built from TRBV2 and TRBJ2-5, with D perhaps TRBD2 (5 bases). V was trimmed by 3 bases and J by 2 bases, leaving 10 bases between them. This CDR3 has 14 amino acids. CDR1 SNHLY and CDR2 FYNNEI come from the germline V gene. CDR3: CASSDGREQETQYF. The CDR3 coding sequence is TGTGCCAGCAGTGACGGTCGGGAACAAGAGACCCAGTACTTC.

The CDR3: CASSYSEQREWNEQFF. The CDR3 nucleotides are TGTGCCAGCAGTTACTCCGAGCAGCGGGAGTGGAATGAGCAGTTCTTC. V is TRBV6-5 and J is TRBJ2-1, with 8 bases identical to TRBD2. Per germline, CDR1 MNHEY and CDR2 SVGAGI. The CDR3 is made up of 16 amino acids. Germline trimming cut 0 bases from V and 7 bases from J; bases unmatched to any gene: 8.

CDR3 DNA sequence: TGTGCCTGGAGTTTGGACAGGGTCTCCCAGCCCCAGCATTTT. Its protein product is CAWSLDRVSQPQHF. V usage is TRBV30 and J usage is TRBJ1-5; 8 bases line up with TRBD1. This CDR3 has 14 residues. The J segment lost 7 bases and the V segment lost 2 bases, leaving 7 bases of the junction unmatched. CDR1 and CDR2 from the germline V gene are GTSNPN and SVGIG (reference sequence).

J is TRBJ2-7 and V is TRBV5-1, with 10 bases aligning to TRBD1. Germline V gives CDR1 SGHRS, CDR2 YFSETQ. The CDR3 has 15 residues. Trimming at V came to 2 bases and at J to 3 bases, leaving 5 bases not matched to a gene. The CDR3 loop reads CASSFNRDRGYEQYF. The CDR3 DNA is TGCGCCAGCAGCTTCAACCGGGACAGGGGCTACGAGCAGTACTTC.

This chain joins TRBV7-9 and TRBJ2-1; either TRBD1 or TRBD2 may supply D (5 bases each). Germline-derived CDR1 and CDR2 are SEHNR and FQNEAQ (reference sequence). The length of the CDR3 is 11 residues. V lost 5 bases and J lost 10, with 9 bases in between. CDR3 DNA: TGTGCCAGCAGCCGGGACGACGAGCAGTTCTTC. This gives the protein CASSRDDEQFF.

The V gene is TRBV2, the J gene TRBJ2-2; 10 positions match TRBD2. This CDR3 region has 15 residues. Looked up from germline, CDR1 is SNHLY and CDR2 is FYNNEI. Trimming at V came to 5 bases and at J to 4 bases, leaving 4 bases not matched to a gene. Here the CDR3 DNA reads TGTGCCAGCAGTATAGCGGGAGGCGTCACCGGGGAGCTGTTTTTT. Translating it yields CASSIAGGVTGELFF.

The chain carries TRBV6-1 and TRBJ2-7; 7 bases agree with TRBD1. The length of the CDR3 is 15 residues. The germline gives CDR1 MNHNS, CDR2 SASEGT. Trimming took 4 bases from V and 0 from J; bases not matched to a gene: 6. The CDR3: CASSAQGSTSYEQYF. DNA for the CDR3: TGTGCCAGCAGTGCACAGGGGTCCACCTCCTACGAGCAGTACTTC.

The rearrangement uses TRBV7-9 and TRBJ2-7; D perhaps matches TRBD2 (6 bases). V was cut by 3 bases and J by 3 bases, with 21 bases left in between. This CDR3 contains 17 residues. The germline CDR1 and CDR2 sequences are SEHNR and FQNEAQ (reference sequence). The CDR3, as DNA: TGTGCCAGCAGCTTCACCCTACGCAGGGAGGAAGACTACGAGCAGTACTTC. This gives the protein CASSFTLRREEDYEQYF.

The rearrangement links TRBV27 to TRBJ2-7; the match to TRBD2 covers 12 bases. The V segment lost 5 bases and the J segment 0 bases; nucleotides outside the gene matches: 2. Per germline, CDR1 MNHEY and CDR2 SMNVEV (reference sequence). The length of the CDR3 is 15 residues. CDR3 nucleotide sequence: TGTGCCAGCAGTACGACTAGCGGGAGCTCCTACGAGCAGTACTTC. Amino acids: CASSTTSGSSYEQYF.

The chain links TRBV7-8 to TRBJ1-1, with D unclear. CDR1 is SGHVS, CDR2 FQNEAQ, per germline. CDR3 length: 15 residues. V gave up 10 bases and J gave up 1 base, with 19 bases separating them. CDR3 in DNA: TGTGCCATAGACCCCCAATACCAGACGAACACTGAAGCTTTCTTT. Amino acid sequence: CAIDPQYQTNTEAFF.

This rearrangement joins TRBV5-6 to TRBJ2-1; D uncertain. Per germline, CDR1 SGHDT and CDR2 YYEEEE. V was clipped by 2 bases and J by 10 bases, with 7 bases between them. The CDR3 contains 11 residues. CDR3 sequence reads: CASSLSIEQFF. The CDR3 DNA follows: TGTGCCAGCAGCTTATCCATCGAGCAGTTCTTC.

The rearrangement joins TRBV13 to TRBJ2-1; D is uncertain. V was trimmed by 0 bases and J by 4 bases, leaving 10 bases between them. The germline V gene encodes CDR1 PRHDT and CDR2 FYEKMQ (reference sequence). This CDR3 is built from 15 residues. The CDR3 protein is CASSLGAEGYNEQFF. In DNA, the CDR3 is TGTGCCAGCAGCTTAGGGGCCGAAGGGTACAATGAGCAGTTCTTC.

The rearrangement links TRBV5-4 to TRBJ2-7, with 7 bases matching TRBD2. V shed 10 bases, J shed 1 base, and the junction held 11 bases outside the gene matches. The CDR3 is made up of 14 amino acids. Germline V gene lookup returns CDR1 SGHNT and CDR2 YYREEE (reference sequence). DNA for the CDR3: TGTGCCGTGTCGGTTACTAGCGAATCCTACGAGCAGTACTTC. The encoded protein is CAVSVTSESYEQYF. The complete variable domain, with remaining parts taken from reference TRBV5-4 and TRBJ2-7, reads ETGVTQSPTHLIKTRGQQVTLRCSSQSGHNTVSWYQQALGQGPQFIFQYYREEENGRGNFPPRFSGLQFPNYSSELNVNALELDDSALYLCAVSVTSESYEQYFGPGTRLTVT.

The chain combines TRBV13 with TRBJ1-5; D is uncertain. The CDR3 has 13 amino acids. V lost 3 bases to trimming and J lost 4 bases, with 7 bases between them. Germline loops: CDR1 PRHDT, CDR2 FYEKMQ (reference sequence). The CDR3 is CASSFGPNQPQHF. In nucleotides, the CDR3 is TGTGCCAGCAGCTTTGGTCCGAATCAGCCCCAGCATTTT. Variable domain in full (rest from reference TRBV13 and TRBJ1-5): AAGVIQSPRHLIKEKRETATLKCYPIPRHDTVYWYQQGPGQDPQFLISFYEKMQSDKGSIPDRFSAQQFSDYHSELNMSSLELGDSALYFCASSFGPNQPQHFGDGTRLSIL.

Here the CDR3 reads CASSPKDYTDTQYF. CDR3 DNA: TGTGCCAGCAGCCCCAAGGACTACACAGATACGCAGTATTTT. This chain joins TRBV7-2 and TRBJ2-3; D is perhaps TRBD2 (6 bases). The CDR3 contains 14 residues. Trimming stripped 5 bases from V and 2 bases from J, with 11 bases between. Germline V gives CDR1 SGHTA, CDR2 FQGNSA.

This chain links TRBV27 with TRBJ2-5, with 7 bases matching TRBD1. The J call could be wrong; TRBJ2-7 is a better fit for the DNA end. This CDR3 has 14 residues. Germline V gives CDR1 MNHEY, CDR2 SMNVEV (reference sequence). The CDR3, as DNA: TGTGCCAGCAGTTTACGAGGGGGCGCCTACGAGCAGTACTTC. It specifies CASSLRGGAYEQYF.

This sequence joins TRBV4-1 and TRBJ2-1, with TRBD1 as a possible D gene (5 bases). CDR1 and CDR2 (germline): MGHRA, YSYEKL. The V end lost 2 bases, the J end lost 0 bases, and 11 bases lay between the germline ends. The CDR3 loop spans 16 amino acids. The CDR3 bases are TGCGCCAGCAGCCAACCGGACAAGAGCTCCTACAATGAGCAGTTCTTC. This gives the protein CASSQPDKSSYNEQFF.

This clone was seen only once. A junction boundary mismatches the germline segment, possibly from a read error. V usage is TRBV7-9 and J usage is TRBJ2-5; D is possibly TRBD2 (6 bases). Germline V CDR1 and CDR2: SEHNR, FQNEAQ (reference sequence). The CDR3 contains 10 residues. CDR3 nucleotides: TGTGCCAGCATCCCCGGGACTCAGCACTTC. Translating it yields CASIPGTQHF. The complete variable domain, with remaining parts taken from reference TRBV7-9 and TRBJ2-5, reads DTGVSQNPRHKITKRGQNVTFRCDPISEHNRLYWYRQTLGQGPEFLTYFQNEAQLEKSRLLSDRFSAERPKGSFSTLEIQRTEQGDSAMYLCASIPGTQHFGPGTRLLVL.

Here the CDR3 reads CATGPDSYPYGYTF. CDR3 sequence (DNA): TGTGCCACCGGTCCGGACAGCTATCCCTATGGCTACACCTTC. The V call is TRBV19, the J call TRBJ1-2; a weak D match, TRBD1 (6 bases). CDR1 LNHDA and CDR2 SQIVND come from the germline V gene (reference sequence). Trimming removed 10 bases at V and 4 bases at J, with 19 bases between. The CDR3 extends over 14 amino acids.

The V gene is TRBV19, the J gene TRBJ1-2; TRBD1 is a possible D gene (5 bases). In germline, CDR1 is LNHDA, CDR2 SQIVND (reference sequence). The V gene lost 8 bases and the J gene lost 5 bases, with 9 bases spanning the gap. The CDR3 is 11 amino acids. CDR3 DNA sequence: TGTGCCAGTTGGGACGGATATGGCTACACCTTC. Protein sequence: CASWDGYGYTF.

This clone was recorded only once. The gene calls are TRBV9 and TRBJ2-2, with TRBD1 identical over 8 bases. The CDR3 sequence is 16 residues long. Germline V gene sequence: CDR1 SGDLS, CDR2 YYNGEE. The V segment lost 1 base and the J segment 3 bases; nucleotides outside the gene matches: 5. The CDR3 DNA reads as TGTGCCAGCAGCGTACCGGGACAGGCCTACACCGGGGAGCTGTTTTTT. It specifies CASSVPGQAYTGELFF.

The rearrangement uses TRBV6-1 and TRBJ2-2; D unresolved. The CDR3 has 15 residues. Trimming shortened V by 7 bases and J by 1 base, and 13 bases separated the two germline ends. CDR1 and CDR2 from the germline V gene are MNHNS and SASEGT. The CDR3 nucleotides are TGTGCCAGCAACTGGGATGCAGGGAACACCGGGGAGCTGTTTTTT. Translated, it gives CASNWDAGNTGELFF.

The chain employs TRBV4-2 and TRBJ2-1; D is ambiguous. This CDR3 spans 15 amino acids. Trimming took off 0 bases at V and 0 bases at J, with 6 bases between the two ends. From germline, CDR1 is LGHNA and CDR2 YNFKEQ. CDR3 sequence reads: CASSQDRVSYNEQFF. As DNA, the CDR3 is TGTGCCAGCAGCCAAGATAGGGTCTCCTACAATGAGCAGTTCTTC.

A single count supports this clone. This sequence joins TRBV29-1 and TRBJ1-1, with 9 bases aligning to TRBD1. Germline-derived CDR1 and CDR2 are SQVTM and ANQGSEA. The CDR3 sequence is 14 residues long. V trimming: 7 bases; J trimming: 6 bases; junction bases outside the gene matches: 12. DNA of the CDR3: TGCAGCGGTGATTTGGGACAGGGAATGCCTGAAGCTTTCTTT. As protein: CSGDLGQGMPEAFF.